Sequencing of this T cell receptor (beta chain) was carried out in a study of OX40 agonist ivuxolimab in advanced cancers. Study overall: The study enrolled dose-escalation patients with hepatocellular carcinoma, melanoma, renal cell or head and neck cancer. In three patients, partial responses were observed, one with hepatocellular carcinoma and two with cutaneous melanoma.

Repertoires were generated with immunoSEQ multiplex PCR, while TCRdb's copy carries only in-frame clones and drops some. The sample includes approximately 66,000 clones, around 86% of them seen just once. The study's findings and limits: Nonresponders included some who also had low normalized T-cell clonal expansion.

CDR1 is SGDLS and CDR2 is YYNGEE in the germline V gene. The V end lost 0 bases, the J end lost 1 base, and 8 bases lay between the germline ends. The CDR3 spans 15 residues. Note on this clone: The antigen is unknown.

Specimen: CD4+ or CD8+ T cells sorted from blood, collected in a trial of the OX40 agonist ivuxolimab. The rearrangement links TRBV9 to TRBJ2-1, with a tentative D call TRBD2 (6 bases). This TCR was sampled from an adult with an advanced solid tumor such as melanoma, head and neck, liver or kidney cancer. CDR3 region: CASSVAGESYNEQFF. CDR3 DNA: TGTGCCAGCAGCGTAGCGGGGGAATCCTACAATGAGCAGTTCTTC. The variable domain in full, completed from reference TRBV9 and TRBJ2-1, reads DSGVTQTPKHLITATGQRVTLRCSPRSGDLSVYWYQQSLDQGLQFLIQYYNGEERAKGNILERFSAQQFPDLHSELNLSSLELGDSALYFCASSVAGESYNEQFFGPGTRLTVL.